The TCR beta chain under discussion was sequenced for a study of technical replicates of blood from a handful of donors (TCRdb year 2017). Libraries came from the immunoSEQ multiplex PCR assay. This immuneACCESS table, as held by TCRdb, lists in-frame sequences with V and J called but not all clones. Of the missing ones, under half trace to an unresolved V gene in checked studies; the others have no known cause. Present in this sample are tens of thousands of clones, about 97% of which were seen just once. Jointly, the top ten make up approximately 0.18% of the sample. About this clone: Its antigen is still unknown. Base qualities are not recorded, but no much larger clone differs from it by a single base.

The CDR3 holds 12 amino acids from the cysteine to the phenylalanine. Kept here is only the CDR3 DNA, which spans 36 bases and is read in frame from base 1. V gives up 4 bases and J gives up 8 bases, and the segment between their germline ends measures 12 bases. From the germline V gene (reference sequence), CDR1 is SGHNT and CDR2 is YYREEE. This sequence was found in a human donor in good health. Sample: T cells isolated from PBMCs. This chain joins TRBV5-4 to TRBJ1-2, and perhaps TRBD1 as D gene, on 6 matching bases. DNA sequence: TGTGCCAGCAGCCCAGGGGCGAAGGGCTACACCTTC. Its translation reads: CASSPGAKGYTF.